A selection of T cell receptor beta chains follows, all from one sample in a study of patients and donors after allogeneic stem cell transplantation. MiXCR, run by TCRdb on the RT-PCR reads, gives a single entry per CDR3 protein. The data show some 960,000 distinct CDR3 sequences, roughly 18% seen once. The sample was blood, either unsorted or a sorted T cell fraction (not recorded which). The receptors here all came from a human donor who was either an allogeneic HSCT recipient or a stem cell or donor lymphocyte infusion donor (not recorded which). It is not recorded whose cells these are; they may come from a transplant donor. Both conserved end residues are part of each CDR3. Fields, in order: CDR3 DNA, CDR3 protein, J gene, D gene, clone size, V gene. D genes are given only for firm matches. Clone sizes are given selectively: once, few, many, or a class where the clone is expanded.

TGTGCCAGCTCACCACTGGGACAGGGAGGTGCAGATACGCAGTATTTT,CASSPLGQGGADTQYF,TRBJ2-3,TRBD1,NA,TRBV18
TGTGCCAGCAGCCGTAAGCTGACCGCGCCCCAGCATTTT,CASSRKLTAPQHF,TRBJ1-5,NA,NA,TRBV6-2/TRBV6-3
TGCGCCAGCAGGGGGCCGGAAAGGGGGAGAGAGACCCAGTACTTC,CASRGPERGRETQYF,TRBJ2-5,NA,few,TRBV5-1
TGTGCCACCAGTGATTTGGGACAGGGGGGGACAGATACGCAGTATTTT,CATSDLGQGGTDTQYF,TRBJ2-3,TRBD1,NA,TRBV24-1
TGCGCCAGCAGCTTGGCCGGGACATTAACCGGGGCAGATACGCAGTATTTT,CASSLAGTLTGADTQYF,TRBJ2-3,NA,NA,TRBV5-1
TGTGCCAGCAGTCTGCGGGTCTCACCCCTCCACTTT,CASSLRVSPLHF,TRBJ1-6,NA,many,TRBV12-3/TRBV12-4
TGCGCCAGCAGCTTGGAAAGGGGGAGCACTGAAGCTTTCTTT,CASSLERGSTEAFF,TRBJ1-1,NA,few,TRBV5-1
TGCAGCGCCGAGGGTCTGTCCTACGAGCAGTACTTC,CSAEGLSYEQYF,TRBJ2-7,NA,NA,TRBV29-1
TGTGCCAGTAGTAGGGGACAGGGGAAAGATCAGCCCCAGCATTTT,CASSRGQGKDQPQHF,TRBJ1-5,TRBD1,NA,TRBV19
TGTGCCAGCAGCTTAGATTCTTCGCTAGCGCCTAGCACAGATACGCAGTATTTT,CASSLDSSLAPSTDTQYF,TRBJ2-3,NA,many,TRBV11-1
TGTGCCAGCAGCTTAAACAGGGGCGGAAACATTCAGTACTTC,CASSLNRGGNIQYF,TRBJ2-4,TRBD1,few,TRBV7-8
TGCAGTGCTAGAGAGAGGCGGGAGACCCAGTACTTC,CSARERRETQYF,TRBJ2-5,NA,NA,TRBV20-1
TGTGCCAGCGGAGAGACTAGCGGGAGTATGGGTGAGCAGTTCTTC,CASGETSGSMGEQFF,TRBJ2-1,TRBD2,NA,TRBV2
TGTGCCAGCAGTCAACAGGGGTCCCCTGGCTACACCTTC,CASSQQGSPGYTF,TRBJ1-2,TRBD1,many,TRBV12-3/TRBV12-4
TGTGCCACCAGTGATCCAAGCCTAGGCTATGGCTACACCTTC,CATSDPSLGYGYTF,TRBJ1-2,NA,NA,TRBV24-1
TGTGCCAGCAGCTTAGTGGGGGGTGGCTACACCTTC,CASSLVGGGYTF,TRBJ1-2,NA,many,TRBV5-1
TGTGCCAGCAGTCCCCGCGGCGGCGGCACAGATACGCAGTATTTT,CASSPRGGGTDTQYF,TRBJ2-3,NA,many,TRBV4-3
TGCGCCAGCAGCCTCGGGACAGGGGCGGGGTACAATGAGCAGTTCTTC,CASSLGTGAGYNEQFF,TRBJ2-1,TRBD1,NA,TRBV5-1
TGTGCCAGCAGGGCCGGGACTAGCGGGGGCTACAATGAGCAGTTCTTC,CASRAGTSGGYNEQFF,TRBJ2-1,TRBD2,NA,TRBV6-1
TGTGCCAGCAGCGTAACAAGCGGGGCGGACACCGGGGAGCTGTTTTTT,CASSVTSGADTGELFF,TRBJ2-2,TRBD2,NA,TRBV9
TGTGCCAGCAGTTTTTCCAGGGGGCCGGGAAACACCATATATTTT,CASSFSRGPGNTIYF,TRBJ1-3,TRBD1,many,TRBV12-3/TRBV12-4
TGCAGCGTTGGGGGACAGGGGACCAATGAGCAGTTCTTC,CSVGGQGTNEQFF,TRBJ2-1,TRBD1,NA,TRBV29-1
TGTGCCAGCAGCTCAGCCGGGACTAGCGGGATCCATTACTTC,CASSSAGTSGIHYF,TRBJ2-4,TRBD2,NA,TRBV7-9
TGTGCCAGCAGTACTACAGGGGCGAGGGGCTACACCTTC,CASSTTGARGYTF,TRBJ1-2,TRBD1,few,TRBV2
TGTGCCAGCAGTGAGTTCGGACAGGGCCTCTATAGCAATCAGCCCCAGCATTTT,CASSEFGQGLYSNQPQHF,TRBJ1-5,TRBD1,few,TRBV2
TGCAGTGCAGCCTCTTGGCGGGAGGAGGCCTACGAGCAGTACTTC,CSAASWREEAYEQYF,TRBJ2-7,TRBD2,NA,TRBV20-1
TGCAGCGTTGAGCCCCGGCAGTTCACTGAAGCTTTCTTT,CSVEPRQFTEAFF,TRBJ1-1,NA,NA,TRBV29-1
TGCGCCAGCAGCCCCACAGGACTAGCGGGAGGTCGGGAGCAGTACTTC,CASSPTGLAGGREQYF,TRBJ2-7,TRBD2,NA,TRBV4-1
TGCGCCAGCAGCTTGGACAGGGGGCATGACGGGGAGCTGTTTTTT,CASSLDRGHDGELFF,TRBJ2-2,TRBD1,NA,TRBV5-1
TGTGCCAGCAGCGTTGGCGGGGGGCATAGCACAGATACGCAGTATTTT,CASSVGGGHSTDTQYF,TRBJ2-3,TRBD2,few,TRBV9
TGTGCCAGCAGCTTAATGGGACAGGGGGCTGCACCCCTCCACTTT,CASSLMGQGAAPLHF,TRBJ1-6,TRBD1,NA,TRBV11-1
TGCAGTGCTCCCCTAGCGGGGGGGCCTACCGGGGAGCTGTTTTTT,CSAPLAGGPTGELFF,TRBJ2-2,TRBD2,NA,TRBV20-1
TGTGCCAGCAGCTTAGATGGGGGGAGAGAGACCCAGTACTTC,CASSLDGGRETQYF,TRBJ2-5,NA,few,TRBV7-2
TGCAGTGCTATCGATAACAGCGGCTACGAGCAGTACTTC,CSAIDNSGYEQYF,TRBJ2-7,NA,NA,TRBV20-1
TGTGCCAGCAGCTTCCCCCGGACAGGGGGCCTTAGCGGGGCGATAAATGAGCAGTTCTTC,CASSFPRTGGLSGAINEQFF,TRBJ2-1,TRBD1,few,TRBV5-4
TGCAGTGCTATCGGGATCCGACGGGTTTCCTACGAGCAGTACTTC,CSAIGIRRVSYEQYF,TRBJ2-7,NA,few,TRBV20-1
TGTGCCAGCAGCGCCCGGGGAAGAGCAACTAATGAAAAACTGTTTTTT,CASSARGRATNEKLFF,TRBJ1-4,NA,NA,TRBV9
TGTGCCAGCAGCTTAGCGCCCGGGAGCACCACCTACGAGCAGTACTTC,CASSLAPGSTTYEQYF,TRBJ2-7,NA,few,TRBV7-8
TGTGCCAGCAGACAGCGCCAACAGAAGGGGGTCTACAATGAGCAGTTCTTC,CASRQRQQKGVYNEQFF,TRBJ2-1,NA,many,TRBV7-2
TGTGCCAGCACCCCCGGGATTAGCGGCTCCTACGAGCAGTACTTC,CASTPGISGSYEQYF,TRBJ2-7,NA,NA,TRBV12-3/TRBV12-4
TGTGCCAGCAGCGAAACCAACATTAGCGGGAGCTTTAGGGGCTCTGGGGCCAACGTCCTGACTTTC,CASSETNISGSFRGSGANVLTF,TRBJ2-6,TRBD2,NA,TRBV13
TGTGCCAGTAGTATAGTATCAGGACTGAACACTGAAGCTTTCTTT,CASSIVSGLNTEAFF,TRBJ1-1,NA,few,TRBV19
TGCAGTGCTTCTCTTCGTTCGGCCGGGGAGCTGTTTTTT,CSASLRSAGELFF,TRBJ2-2,NA,NA,TRBV20-1
TGCGCCAGCAGCCTCTTGGCAGCGAGGTACGAGCAGTACTTC,CASSLLAARYEQYF,TRBJ2-7,NA,few,TRBV4-1
TGTGCCAGCAGCGTCAGGACAGGGGTCGGGACAGATACGCAGTATTTT,CASSVRTGVGTDTQYF,TRBJ2-3,TRBD1,NA,TRBV25-1
TGTGCCAGCAGCTTAGTACCATTTAGCGGGGGGCCATCCTACAATGAGCAGTTCTTC,CASSLVPFSGGPSYNEQFF,TRBJ2-1,TRBD2,few,TRBV11-1
TGTGCCAGCAGTCCCACTGACGCAGATACGCAGTATTTT,CASSPTDADTQYF,TRBJ2-3,NA,few,TRBV28